The T cell receptor (beta chain) described here comes from a study of identifying expanded T cells in peripheral blood (dated by TCRdb to about 2019). About the study as a whole: Technical replicates were generated by sequencing separate aliquots of the same genomic DNA pool, and four replicates were compared pairwise. The paper's findings and limits, for the study overall: Across all healthy donors, variance in clone template counts between roughly 2-week samples was found to increase significantly with total template count. The authors expected that biological variance in healthy repertoires might rise further over much longer intervals, such as months to years. Around 1.3 differentially abundant clones were flagged by the binomial model between technical replicates, whereas about 16 and 19 were flagged over around two weeks and four weeks, respectively. Across all healthy-donor time intervals, the beta-binomial model significantly cut both the number of clones called differentially abundant and the false-positive rate.

In regard to this clone: Its antigen remains undetermined. No much larger clone exists at a distance of one base, and base qualities are not known.

No immune events such as infections were documented for the healthy donors during the collection period. Blood repertoires from healthy donors were used as a training cohort for calibrating time-dependent variance in a beta-binomial model of differential abundance of T-cell clones. The training cohort was composed of about 10 healthy donors, 3 female and 7 male. The donors were between roughly 29 and 65 years old, with an average age of roughly 43 years. Whole blood, obtained from a commercial supplier, was collected from each healthy donor at three time points spaced approximately two weeks apart. For immunosequencing, genomic DNA was extracted from unsorted whole blood. The immunoSEQ Assay, which uses bias-controlled multiplex PCR amplification of genomic DNA, was used to profile TCRbeta CDR3 regions. Concerning the study's data processing: The absolute abundance of each unique TCRbeta CDR3 region was quantified after sequences were collapsed and filtered. Differential abundance was tested with a binomial (Fisher-equivalent) model and with a beta-binomial model adding time-dependent variance fitted from healthy donors. Clones with fewer than 5 combined templates were removed, and a clone was called differentially abundant if the clone's Benjamini-Hochberg FDR was below 0.01. Using the form v = (b*log(k)+a)^2, the beta-binomial variance was modeled as a function of the total template count across the two samples. This is the immuneACCESS table as TCRdb keeps it, with only in-frame sequences that have V and J called. A part of the clones is gone; compared with another copy, unresolved V genes explain less than half, and the rest is unexplained. That table is the source of V, J and clone size, and D and trimming were worked out from the DNA. This sample lists 50,000 to 60,000 clones; 82% were detected once. Of the sample, 14% is held by the ten largest clones.

From the cysteine up to the phenylalanine, the CDR3 has a length of 12 residues. Just CDR3 DNA is preserved here, 36 bases in frame from base 1. V was cut back by 0 bases and J by 11 bases, leaving a gap of 10 bases between them. Taken from the germline V gene, the CDR1 and CDR2 loops are SGHTA and FQGNSA. Input material: blood. This TCR came from a person aged 18 to 69 in good health. The chain is assembled from TRBV7-2 and TRBJ1-1, with no reliable assignment of the D segment. The CDR3: CASSLASAGAFF. The sequenced DNA is TGTGCCAGCAGCTTAGCTTCGGCTGGGGCTTTCTTT.